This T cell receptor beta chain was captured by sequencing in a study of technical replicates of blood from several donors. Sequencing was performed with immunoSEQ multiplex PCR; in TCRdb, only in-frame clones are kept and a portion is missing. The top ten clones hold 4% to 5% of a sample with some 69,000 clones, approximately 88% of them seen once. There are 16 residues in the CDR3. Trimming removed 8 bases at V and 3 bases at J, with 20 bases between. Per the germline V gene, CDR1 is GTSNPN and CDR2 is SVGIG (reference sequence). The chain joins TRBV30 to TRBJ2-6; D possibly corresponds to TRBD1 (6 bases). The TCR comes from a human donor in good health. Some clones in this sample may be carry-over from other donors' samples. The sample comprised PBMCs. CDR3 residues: CAATGTSTGGANVLTF. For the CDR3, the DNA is TGTGCCGCGACCGGGACATCGACAGGTGGGGCCAACGTCCTGACTTTC.